These 2 T cell receptor beta chains came from one sample sequenced in a study of OX40 agonist ivuxolimab in advanced cancers. Clones were sequenced by immunoSEQ multiplex PCR, and TCRdb holds only the in-frame ones, with some missing. The sample yields around 53,000 clones, over 90% seen once. The sequencing used CD4+ or CD8+ T cells sorted from blood, collected in a trial of the OX40 agonist ivuxolimab. The receptors derive from an adult with an advanced solid tumor such as melanoma, head and neck, liver or kidney cancer.

The V call is TRBV11-2, the J call TRBJ2-7; 7 bases fit TRBD1. Trimming cost V 5 bases and J 5 bases; bases outside gene matches: 9. Per the germline V gene, CDR1 is SGHAT and CDR2 is FQNNGV. The CDR3 is made up of 14 amino acids. The DNA of the CDR3 is TGTGCCAGCAGCAGACGGACAGGCCTCGACGAGCAGTACTTC. As protein: CASSRRTGLDEQYF.

About this clone itself: Other nucleotide sequences in the sample specify the same CDR3. The chain couples TRBV9 to TRBJ2-3; D uncertain. CDR3 size: 12 residues. V was shortened by 4 bases and J by 0 bases, with 3 bases between the two germline ends. Germline V gene lookup returns CDR1 SGDLS and CDR2 YYNGEE. The CDR3 loop is CASSPSTDTQYF. CDR3 in DNA: TGTGCCAGCAGCCCAAGCACAGATACGCAGTATTTT.